This TCR beta chain stems from a study of radiotherapy plus CTLA-4 blockade in lung cancer. Sequencing used immunoSEQ multiplex PCR; TCRdb keeps in-frame clones, though not all of them. The sample holds some 45,000 clones, more than 70% seen once. V gave up 0 bases and J gave up 6 bases; unmatched junction bases: 6. Germline V gene sequence: CDR1 MNHNY, CDR2 SVGAGI (reference sequence). The CDR3 runs 15 residues. The V and J genes are TRBV6-6 and TRBJ2-7, with 9 positions matching TRBD1. Sequencing was performed on peripheral blood, taken from a patient treated with radiotherapy plus ipilimumab. This TCR was recovered from a human donor with non-small cell lung cancer who had stable disease on radiotherapy plus ipilimumab. The CDR3 loop is CASSYSGQGYGEQYF. CDR3 coding DNA: TGTGCCAGCAGTTACTCTGGACAGGGGTACGGCGAGCAGTACTTC.